This T cell receptor (beta chain) was observed in a study of cytomegalovirus exposure and HLA in healthy donors. Libraries were prepared by immunoSEQ multiplex PCR; TCRdb keeps only in-frame clonotypes and omits some of them. The data contain fewer than 400,000 clones, roughly 88% of them seen just once; the ten biggest clones take up around 0.84%. Germline values: CDR1 SEHNR, CDR2 FQNEAQ (reference sequence). Trimming removed 5 bases at V and 0 bases at J, with 10 bases between. CDR3 length equals 14 residues. The donors were members of the validation cohort comprising over a hundred subjects, separate from the roughly 690-subject first cohort. Turning to this clone: Its specificity is not known.

Findings and limits, study-wide: The study listed 150 to 200 cytomegalovirus-associated TCR beta chains.

The chain combines TRBV7-9 with TRBJ1-2, with D uncertain. This receptor was identified in a young woman in good health and CMV-seronegative. What was sequenced was PBMCs. CDR3 nucleotide sequence: TGTGCCAGCAGCCCAACAGAGTCTAACTATGGCTACACCTTC. This translates into CASSPTESNYGYTF.